The 18 T cell receptor beta chains below all came from one sample that was sequenced in a study of blood T cell repertoires in COVID-19. Clones were read by immunoSEQ multiplex PCR, and TCRdb kept only the in-frame ones, dropping some. The data show 300,000 to 350,000 clones, approximately 89% seen once. The sample was peripheral blood. These TCRs come from a woman under 30 who had recovered from COVID-19.

Comment on this clone: No DNA is shown, since the ends of the CDR3 on it are uncertain; the CDR3 is the one TCRdb lists. The chain links TRBV28 to TRBJ1-2; the table gives TRBD1 as D, unverified against the DNA. The CDR3 is 14 amino acids long, termini counted. The germline CDR1 and CDR2 sequences are MDHEN and SYDVKM. CDR3 sequence reads: CASSSGQGLHGYTF.

The rearrangement uses TRBV2 and TRBJ1-1; 12 nucleotides match TRBD1. V lost 6 bases and J lost 1; bases outside the gene matches: 12. There are 18 residues in the CDR3. Germline V CDR1 and CDR2: SNHLY, FYNNEI. Written as DNA, the CDR3 is TGTGCCAGCAGCGATTCCCCGGGACAGGGGGCGAAGAACACTGAAGCTTTCTTT. This encodes CASSDSPGQGAKNTEAFF.

The CDR3 protein is CSVEGTSGYTDTQYF. For the CDR3, the DNA is TGCAGCGTTGAAGGGACTAGCGGCTACACAGATACGCAGTATTTT. The chain combines TRBV29-1 with TRBJ2-3, with TRBD2 matching 10 bases. The V and J ends lost 1 base and 2 bases, in that order; junction bases with no gene match: 3. Germline values: CDR1 SQVTM, CDR2 ANQGSEA. The CDR3 covers 15 residues.

This chain connects TRBV20-1 to TRBJ2-1; TRBD1 might be the D (7 bases). This CDR3 comprises 16 residues. The V end was cut by 3 bases, the J end by 0 bases, with 15 bases between. CDR1 is DFQATT and CDR2 is SNEGSKA in the germline V gene (reference sequence). The CDR3 DNA reads as TGCAGTGCTAGTGAGGAGGGGACAGTCTCCTACAATGAGCAGTTCTTC. It encodes CSASEEGTVSYNEQFF.

The chain is built from TRBV5-4 and TRBJ2-1, with D maybe TRBD1 (6 bases). Between the trimmed V and J ends, which lost 4 bases and 5 bases, there was a span of 13 bases. Germline CDR1 reads SGHNT; CDR2 reads YYREEE (reference sequence). This CDR3 region has 14 residues. The CDR3 here is CASSAGTTDNEQFF. CDR3 coding DNA: TGTGCCAGCAGCGCCGGGACAACAGACAATGAGCAGTTCTTC.

J is TRBJ2-2 and V is TRBV5-1; no clear D gene. Per the germline V gene, CDR1 is SGHRS and CDR2 is YFSETQ. This CDR3 has 15 amino acids. V was shortened by 0 bases and J by 2 bases, with 8 bases between the two germline ends. The CDR3 loop is CASSLVQPNTGELFF. DNA of the CDR3: TGCGCCAGCAGCTTGGTACAGCCAAACACCGGGGAGCTGTTTTTT.

The chain is built from TRBV7-2 and TRBJ2-3; a weak D match, TRBD1 (6 bases). Trimming removed 7 bases from V and 2 bases from J, with 16 bases in between. The CDR3 spans 15 residues. The V gene's germline CDR1 is SGHTA and CDR2 FQGNSA. In nucleotides, the CDR3 is TGTGCCAGCACCTTTGGGGACACGGCCACAGATACGCAGTATTTT. This encodes CASTFGDTATDTQYF.

The V and J genes are TRBV3-1 (or the pseudogene TRBV3-2) and TRBJ1-2, with a possible D match to TRBD1 (6 bases). The V end was cut by 4 bases, the J end by 4 bases, with 10 bases between. Germline V CDR1 and CDR2: LGHDT, YNNKEL (reference sequence). There are 13 residues in the CDR3. CDR3 sequence reads: CASSLGQSYGYTF. The CDR3 region has the DNA TGTGCCAGCAGCCTAGGACAGAGCTATGGCTACACCTTC.

The V call is TRBV13, the J call TRBJ2-1; tentatively, D is TRBD1 (6 bases). The CDR3 spans 13 residues. CDR1 is PRHDT and CDR2 is FYEKMQ in the germline V gene (reference sequence). With 4 bases removed from V and 14 bases from J, the gap between germline ends came to 18 bases. DNA of the CDR3: TGTGCCAGCAGCTCCCAGGGGACCCAGCCAGAGTTCTTC. Translated: CASSSQGTQPEFF.

This chain links TRBV10-1 with TRBJ1-1, with a possible D match to TRBD1 (6 bases). Trimming took 5 bases from V and 4 from J, leaving 17 bases between them. There are 15 residues in the CDR3. Per germline, CDR1 WNHNN and CDR2 SYGVQD (reference sequence). CDR3 bases: TGCGCCAGCAGTCCTACCCCGACAGGATCCACTGAAGCTTTCTTT. Translated, it gives CASSPTPTGSTEAFF.

Points on this clone: Its ends do not fully match the called genes, so a read error is possible. The rearrangement links TRBV6-2 or TRBV6-3 to TRBJ2-4, with 14 bases that match TRBD2. CDR3 length: 14 amino acids. CDR1 is MNHEY, CDR2 SVGEGT, per germline. The CDR3 protein is CASSFAPGLAGVDF. For the CDR3, the DNA is TGTGCCAGCAGTTTCGCACCGGGACTAGCGGGAGTGGACTTC.

The chain is built from TRBV7-9 and TRBJ1-5; TRBD1 might be the D (5 bases). From germline, CDR1 is SEHNR and CDR2 FQNEAQ (reference sequence). This CDR3 has 15 residues. V dropped 1 base and J dropped 1 base, with 8 bases sitting between them. CDR3 in DNA: TGTGCCAGCAGCTTAGGGCAGGGAAGCAATCAGCCCCAGCATTTT. Translated: CASSLGQGSNQPQHF.

The chain employs TRBV13 and TRBJ2-6; 8 bases align to TRBD2. J was trimmed by 0 bases and V by 5 bases; bases with no gene match: 6. CDR1 and CDR2 (germline): PRHDT, FYEKMQ (reference sequence). The CDR3 extends over 17 amino acids. CDR3 DNA sequence: TGTGCCAGCAGCCATAGAGCGGGAGACTCTGGGGCCAACGTCCTGACTTTC. It codes for CASSHRAGDSGANVLTF.

This chain links TRBV5-8 with TRBJ2-1; TRBD2 agrees at 13 bases. Germline trimming cut 4 bases from V and 5 bases from J; bases unmatched to any gene: 6. The CDR3 is 16 amino acids. CDR1 is SGHTS and CDR2 is YDEGEE in the germline V gene. The CDR3 protein is CASSLGTSGTNNEQFF. CDR3 nucleotide sequence: TGTGCCAGCAGCCTAGGGACTAGCGGGACTAACAATGAGCAGTTCTTC.

V usage is TRBV9 and J usage is TRBJ2-1; a possible D gene is TRBD1 (6 bases). Trimming stripped 4 bases from V and 4 bases from J, with 18 bases between. The CDR3 consists of 16 residues. Germline CDR1 is SGDLS and CDR2 is YYNGEE. For the CDR3, the DNA is TGTGCCAGCAGCTCACGTGGGACATCGACATACAATGAGCAGTTCTTC. It specifies CASSSRGTSTYNEQFF.

The chain has TRBV5-8 and TRBJ1-5; D unclear. Germline values: CDR1 SGHTS, CDR2 YDEGEE. V lost 5 bases and J 2 bases, leaving 23 bases between the germline ends. This CDR3 contains 18 residues. CDR3 coding DNA: TGTGCCAGCAGTGACGGGAGTAATAGCCCGACTGGCAATCAGCCCCAGCATTTT. Translated, it gives CASSDGSNSPTGNQPQHF.

The genes are TRBV30 and TRBJ1-2, with 8 positions matching TRBD1. The CDR3 extends over 13 amino acids. The germline gives CDR1 GTSNPN, CDR2 SVGIG (reference sequence). Trimming at V came to 6 bases and at J to 2 bases, leaving 5 bases not matched to a gene. CDR3 nucleotides: TGTGCCTGTGTGCCAGGGGGCAACTATGGCTACACCTTC. Protein product: CACVPGGNYGYTF.

The chain combines TRBV7-2 with TRBJ1-1; TRBD1 matches at 8 bases. The germline gives CDR1 SGHTA, CDR2 FQGNSA. The V and J ends lost 6 bases and 1 base, in that order; junction bases with no gene match: 13. The CDR3 extends over 17 amino acids. The chain's CDR3 is CASRPRGLQGANTEAFF. CDR3 coding DNA: TGTGCCAGCAGACCTCGTGGACTGCAGGGGGCGAACACTGAAGCTTTCTTT.